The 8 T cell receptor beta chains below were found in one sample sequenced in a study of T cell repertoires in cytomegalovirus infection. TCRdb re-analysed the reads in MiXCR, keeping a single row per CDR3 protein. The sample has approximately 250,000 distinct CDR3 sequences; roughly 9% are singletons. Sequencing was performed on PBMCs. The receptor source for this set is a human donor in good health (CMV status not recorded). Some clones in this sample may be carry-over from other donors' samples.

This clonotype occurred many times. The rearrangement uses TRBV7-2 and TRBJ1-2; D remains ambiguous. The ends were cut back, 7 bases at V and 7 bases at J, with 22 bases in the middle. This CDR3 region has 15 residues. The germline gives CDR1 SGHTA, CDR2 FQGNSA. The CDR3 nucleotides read TGTGCCAGCACCCCCCCGAACTTACTAAGAAGTGGCTACACCTTC. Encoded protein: CASTPPNLLRSGYTF.

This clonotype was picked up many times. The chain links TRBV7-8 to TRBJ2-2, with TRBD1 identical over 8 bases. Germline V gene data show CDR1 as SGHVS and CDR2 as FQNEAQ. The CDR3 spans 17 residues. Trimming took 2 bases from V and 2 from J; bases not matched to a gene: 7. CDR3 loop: CASSLRGRGLNTGELFF. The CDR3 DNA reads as TGTGCCAGCAGCTTAAGAGGCAGGGGGCTTAACACCGGGGAGCTGTTTTTT.

This CDR3 reads CASSEALRINTEAFF. CDR3 sequence (DNA): TGTGCCAGCAGTGAAGCGCTTAGAATCAACACTGAAGCTTTCTTT. The rearrangement joins TRBV2 to TRBJ1-1, with D uncertain. V dropped 0 bases and J dropped 2 bases, with 10 bases sitting between them. Per the germline V gene, CDR1 is SNHLY and CDR2 is FYNNEI. This CDR3 region has 15 residues.

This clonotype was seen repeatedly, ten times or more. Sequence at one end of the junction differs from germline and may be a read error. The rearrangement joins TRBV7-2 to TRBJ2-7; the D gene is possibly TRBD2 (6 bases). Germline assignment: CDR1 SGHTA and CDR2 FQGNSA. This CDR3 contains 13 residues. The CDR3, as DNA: TGTGCCAGCAGCTTAGAAAGGTTGGGGGACTCTATCTTC. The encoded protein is CASSLERLGDSIF.

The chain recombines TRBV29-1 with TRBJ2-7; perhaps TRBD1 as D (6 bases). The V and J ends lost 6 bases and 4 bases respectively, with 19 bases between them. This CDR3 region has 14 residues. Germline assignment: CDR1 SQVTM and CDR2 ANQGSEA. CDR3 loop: CSVIRGEEVYEQYF. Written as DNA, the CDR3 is TGCAGCGTGATCAGGGGAGAGGAGGTTTACGAGCAGTACTTC.

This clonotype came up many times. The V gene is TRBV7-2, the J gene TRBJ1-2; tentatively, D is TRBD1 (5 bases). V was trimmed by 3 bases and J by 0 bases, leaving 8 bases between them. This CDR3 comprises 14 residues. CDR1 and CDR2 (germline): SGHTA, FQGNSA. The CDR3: CASSFSGSNYGYTF. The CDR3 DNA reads TGTGCCAGCAGCTTTTCAGGGTCTAACTATGGCTACACCTTC.

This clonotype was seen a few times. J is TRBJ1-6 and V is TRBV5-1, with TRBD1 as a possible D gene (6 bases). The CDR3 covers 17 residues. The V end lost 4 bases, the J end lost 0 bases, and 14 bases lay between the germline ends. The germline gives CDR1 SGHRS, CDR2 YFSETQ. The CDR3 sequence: CASSRQDSSSYNSPLHF. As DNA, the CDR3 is TGCGCCAGCAGCCGACAGGATTCTAGCTCCTATAATTCACCCCTCCACTTT.

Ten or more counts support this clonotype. The DNA for the CDR3 is TGTGCCTGGAGTGTAACAGGGGGCTCTTCGGGCTACACCTTC. Its translation: CAWSVTGGSSGYTF. The chain employs TRBV30 and TRBJ1-2, with 9 bases identical to TRBD1. Germline CDR1 reads GTSNPN; CDR2 reads SVGIG (reference sequence). CDR3 size: 14 residues. V shed 0 bases and J 8 bases; nucleotides not matched to a gene: 7.